The clone carrying this T cell receptor (beta chain) was found once. No antigen is known for it. This table comes from immunoSEQ multiplex PCR, and its TCRdb copy is limited to in-frame clones, with some not included. The sample carries about 56,000 clones, about 86% recorded once. This sample is drawn from a study of T cell responses to AZD1222 COVID-19 vaccine. Overall study findings and caveats: Spike as a whole was targeted by vaccine-associated CD4 TCRs, dominant at 160-218 and 743-854. Only after the peak T cell response were repertoires sampled.

The germline V gene has CDR1 LNHDA and CDR2 SQIVND (reference sequence). This CDR3 spans 16 amino acids. V lost 3 bases and J lost 7; bases outside the gene matches: 13. The sequences come from peripheral blood, collected 28 days after the second AZD1222 dose. V and J are TRBV19 and TRBJ1-2, with 8 positions matching TRBD1. This clonotype was obtained from an adult who received the AZD1222 COVID-19 vaccine. Here the CDR3 reads CASSISWTGKFSGYTF. In DNA, the CDR3 is TGTGCCAGTAGTATTTCGTGGACAGGGAAATTCTCTGGCTACACCTTC. The complete variable domain, with remaining parts taken from reference TRBV19 and TRBJ1-2, reads DGGITQSPKYLFRKEGQNVTLSCEQNLNHDAMYWYRQDPGQGLRLIYYSQIVNDFQKGDIAEGYSVSREKKESFPLTVTSAQKNPTAFYLCASSISWTGKFSGYTFGSGTRLTVV.